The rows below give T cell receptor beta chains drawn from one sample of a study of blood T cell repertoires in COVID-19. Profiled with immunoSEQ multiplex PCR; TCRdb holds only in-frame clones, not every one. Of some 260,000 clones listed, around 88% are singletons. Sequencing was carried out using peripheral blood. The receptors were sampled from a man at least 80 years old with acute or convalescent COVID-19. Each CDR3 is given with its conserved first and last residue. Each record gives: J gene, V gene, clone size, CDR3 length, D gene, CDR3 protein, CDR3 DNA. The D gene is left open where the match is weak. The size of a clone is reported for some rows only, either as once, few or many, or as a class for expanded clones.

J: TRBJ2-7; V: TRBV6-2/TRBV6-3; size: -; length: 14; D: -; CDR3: CASSYSRLSYEQYF; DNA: TGTGCCAGCAGTTACTCCAGACTCTCCTACGAGCAGTACTTC
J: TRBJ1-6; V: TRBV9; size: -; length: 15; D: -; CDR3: CASSVATADNSPLHF; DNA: TGTGCCAGCAGCGTAGCAACAGCCGATAATTCACCCCTCCACTTT
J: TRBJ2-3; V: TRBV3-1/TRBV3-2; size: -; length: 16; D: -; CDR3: CASSQDLDRSTDTQYF; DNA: TGTGCCAGCAGCCAAGATCTAGACAGAAGCACAGATACGCAGTATTTT
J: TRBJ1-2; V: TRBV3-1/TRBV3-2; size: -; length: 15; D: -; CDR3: CASSQQGGGLYGYTF; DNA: TGTGCCAGCAGCCAGCAAGGGGGGGGCCTCTATGGCTACACCTTC
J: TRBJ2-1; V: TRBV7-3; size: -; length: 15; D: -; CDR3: CASSLEPGGRGEQFF; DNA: TGTGCCAGCAGCTTAGAACCAGGGGGGCGAGGTGAGCAGTTCTTC
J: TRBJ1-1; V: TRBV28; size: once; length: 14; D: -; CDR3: CASRPGQLNTEAFF; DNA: TGTGCCAGCAGACCAGGGCAATTGAACACTGAAGCTTTCTTT
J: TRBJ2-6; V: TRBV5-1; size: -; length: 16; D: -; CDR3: CASSRDIRSGANVLTF; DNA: TGCGCCAGCAGCAGGGACATCCGCTCTGGGGCCAACGTCCTGACTTTC
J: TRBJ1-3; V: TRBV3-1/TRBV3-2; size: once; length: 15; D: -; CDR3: CASSQGGRSGNTIYF; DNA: TGTGCCAGCAGCCAAGGGGGGCGTTCCGGAAACACCATATATTTT
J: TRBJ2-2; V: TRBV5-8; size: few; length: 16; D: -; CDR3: CASSLALQSRGGELFF; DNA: TGTGCCAGCAGCTTGGCTCTTCAAAGCCGAGGAGGGGAGCTGTTTTTT
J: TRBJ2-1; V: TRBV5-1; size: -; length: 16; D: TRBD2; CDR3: CASSPAVRTGGNEQFF; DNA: TGCGCCAGCAGCCCAGCGGTCAGGACGGGAGGGAATGAGCAGTTCTTC
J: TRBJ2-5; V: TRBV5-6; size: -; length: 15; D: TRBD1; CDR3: CASSSGTGIKETQYF; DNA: TGTGCCAGCAGCTCCGGGACAGGTATTAAAGAGACCCAGTACTTC
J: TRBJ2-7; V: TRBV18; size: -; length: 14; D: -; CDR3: CASSPPALSYEQYF; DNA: TGTGCCAGCTCACCACCGGCCCTGTCGTACGAGCAGTACTTC
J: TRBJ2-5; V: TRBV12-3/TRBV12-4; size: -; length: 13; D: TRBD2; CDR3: CASTYWGGETQYF; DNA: TGTGCCAGCACCTATTGGGGAGGGGAGACCCAGTACTTC
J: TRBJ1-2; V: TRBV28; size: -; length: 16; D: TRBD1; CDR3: CASSFPAGRGRNGYTF; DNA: TGTGCCAGCAGTTTCCCCGCCGGCAGGGGGCGGAATGGCTACACCTTC
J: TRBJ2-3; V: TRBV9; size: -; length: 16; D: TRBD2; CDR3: CASSVAIAGPGDTQYF; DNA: TGTGCCAGCAGCGTAGCTATAGCGGGGCCCGGCGATACGCAGTATTTT
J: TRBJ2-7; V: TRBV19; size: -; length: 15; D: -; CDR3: CASSISRLSSYEQYF; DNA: TGTGCCAGTAGTATTTCGCGGCTAAGCTCCTACGAGCAGTACTTC
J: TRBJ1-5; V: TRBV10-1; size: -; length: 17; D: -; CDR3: CASSGERKRRSNQPQHF; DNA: TGCGCCAGCAGTGGTGAGAGGAAGCGAAGGAGCAATCAGCCCCAGCATTTT
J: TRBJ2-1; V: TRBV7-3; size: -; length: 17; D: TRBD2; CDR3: CASSLSGLAGTRNEQFF; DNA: TGTGCCAGCAGCTTAAGCGGACTAGCGGGGACCCGTAATGAGCAGTTCTTC
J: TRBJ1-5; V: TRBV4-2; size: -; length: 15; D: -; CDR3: CASSQVGQGDQPQHF; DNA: TGTGCCAGCAGCCAAGTCGGCCAGGGCGATCAGCCCCAGCATTTT
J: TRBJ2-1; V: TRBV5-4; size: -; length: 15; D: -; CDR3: CASSLDTGSYNEQFF; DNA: TGTGCCAGCAGCCTAGATACAGGCTCCTACAATGAGCAGTTCTTC
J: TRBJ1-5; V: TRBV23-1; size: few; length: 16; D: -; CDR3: CASSQSRGLSGQPQHF; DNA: TGCGCCAGCAGTCAATCGCGGGGTCTCAGTGGTCAGCCCCAGCATTTT
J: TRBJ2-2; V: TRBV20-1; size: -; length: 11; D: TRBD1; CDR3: CSATGDGELFF; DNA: TGCAGCGCTACAGGGGACGGGGAGCTGTTTTTT
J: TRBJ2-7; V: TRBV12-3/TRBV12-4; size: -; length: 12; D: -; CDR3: CASSPGLAEQYF; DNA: TGTGCCAGCAGTCCGGGACTTGCCGAGCAGTACTTC
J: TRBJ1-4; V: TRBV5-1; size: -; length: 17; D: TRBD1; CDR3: CASSFTPDRGLHEKLFF; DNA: TGCGCCAGCAGCTTTACCCCGGACAGGGGGCTTCATGAAAAACTGTTTTTT
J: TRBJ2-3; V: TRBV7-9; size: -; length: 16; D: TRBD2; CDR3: CASSSGLAGPTDTQYF; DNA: TGTGCCAGCAGCTCGGGACTAGCGGGACCCACAGATACGCAGTATTTT
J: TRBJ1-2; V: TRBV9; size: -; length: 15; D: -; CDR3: CASSVVAGGESGYTF; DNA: TGTGCCAGCAGCGTAGTGGCAGGCGGGGAAAGTGGCTACACCTTC
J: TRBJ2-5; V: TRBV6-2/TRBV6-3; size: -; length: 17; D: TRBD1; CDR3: CASSRDRGTSIQETQYF; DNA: TGTGCCAGCAGCCGGGACAGGGGGACGTCAATTCAAGAGACCCAGTACTTC
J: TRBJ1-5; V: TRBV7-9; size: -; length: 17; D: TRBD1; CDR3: CASSSVTGAISNQPQHF; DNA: TGTGCCAGCAGCTCCGTCACAGGGGCCATTAGCAATCAGCCCCAGCATTTT
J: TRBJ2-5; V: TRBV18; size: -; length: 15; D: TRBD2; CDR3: CASSGGGSKKETQYF; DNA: TGTGCCAGCTCCGGGGGAGGGAGCAAGAAAGAGACCCAGTACTTC
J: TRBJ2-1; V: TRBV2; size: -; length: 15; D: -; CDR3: CASSVVSGNVGEQFF; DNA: TGTGCCAGCAGTGTGGTATCAGGGAACGTCGGTGAGCAGTTCTTC
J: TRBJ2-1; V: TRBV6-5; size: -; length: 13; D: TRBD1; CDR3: CASRDRDNSEQFF; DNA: TGTGCCAGCAGGGACAGGGATAACAGTGAGCAGTTCTTC
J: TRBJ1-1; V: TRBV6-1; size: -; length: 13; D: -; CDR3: CASSRLGNTEAFF; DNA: TGTGCCAGCAGTCGCCTGGGCAACACTGAAGCTTTCTTT
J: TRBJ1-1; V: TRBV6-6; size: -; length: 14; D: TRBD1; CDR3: CASRDRVGNTEAFF; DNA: TGTGCCAGCAGGGACAGGGTCGGGAACACTGAAGCTTTCTTT
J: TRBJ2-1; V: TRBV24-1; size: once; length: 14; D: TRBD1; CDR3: CATFQTGCYNEQFF; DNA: TGTGCCACCTTTCAGACAGGGTGCTACAATGAGCAGTTCTTC
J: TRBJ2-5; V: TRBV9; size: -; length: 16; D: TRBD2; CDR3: CASSVYGETSLETQYF; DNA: TGTGCCAGCAGCGTATATGGGGAGACTAGCCTGGAGACCCAGTACTTC
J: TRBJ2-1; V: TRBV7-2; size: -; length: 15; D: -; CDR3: CASSPRGGVTGEQFF; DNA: TGTGCCAGCAGCCCCAGAGGAGGAGTCACGGGTGAGCAGTTCTTC
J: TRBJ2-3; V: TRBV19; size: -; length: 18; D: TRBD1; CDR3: CASSQAASGTGSTDTQYF; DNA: TGTGCCAGTAGTCAGGCAGCCTCCGGGACAGGTAGCACAGATACGCAGTATTTT
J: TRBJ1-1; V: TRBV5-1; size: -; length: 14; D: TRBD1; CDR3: CASSTDRVWTEAFF; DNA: TGCGCCAGCAGCACGGACAGGGTTTGGACTGAAGCTTTCTTT
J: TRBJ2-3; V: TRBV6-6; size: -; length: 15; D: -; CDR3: CASSSPRGLADTQYF; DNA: TGTGCCAGCAGTTCCCCCAGAGGGCTGGCAGATACGCAGTATTTT
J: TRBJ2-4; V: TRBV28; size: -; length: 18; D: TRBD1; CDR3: CASSLGDRVGVAKNIQYF; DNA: TGTGCCAGCAGTTTAGGGGACAGGGTGGGGGTAGCCAAAAACATTCAGTACTTC
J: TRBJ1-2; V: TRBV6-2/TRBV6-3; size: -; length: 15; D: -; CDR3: CASSYSGTRLRGYTF; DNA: TGTGCCAGCAGTTATTCCGGGACAAGGCTGCGGGGCTACACCTTC
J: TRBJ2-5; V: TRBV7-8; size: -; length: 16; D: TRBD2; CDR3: CASSSRGGGLQETQYF; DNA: TGTGCCAGCAGCTCCCGGGGCGGGGGACTTCAAGAGACCCAGTACTTC
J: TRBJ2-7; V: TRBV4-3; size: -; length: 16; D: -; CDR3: CASSQDPGINSYEQYF; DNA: TGCGCCAGCAGCCAAGATCCGGGGATCAACTCCTACGAGCAGTACTTC
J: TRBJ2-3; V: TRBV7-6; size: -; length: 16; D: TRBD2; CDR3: CASSISGTRNTDTQYF; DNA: TGTGCCAGCAGCATCTCCGGGACTAGAAACACAGATACGCAGTATTTT
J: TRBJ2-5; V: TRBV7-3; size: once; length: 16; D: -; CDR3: CASSLYGTSQKETQYF; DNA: TGTGCCAGCAGTCTATACGGGACAAGCCAGAAAGAGACCCAGTACTTC
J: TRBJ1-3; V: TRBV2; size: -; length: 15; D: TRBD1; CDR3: CASRDNRGTGNTIYF; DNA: TGTGCCAGCAGGGATAACAGGGGAACTGGAAACACCATATATTTT
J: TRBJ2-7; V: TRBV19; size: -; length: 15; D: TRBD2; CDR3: CASSPGLAGADEQYF; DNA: TGTGCCAGTAGTCCCGGACTAGCGGGGGCCGACGAGCAGTACTTC
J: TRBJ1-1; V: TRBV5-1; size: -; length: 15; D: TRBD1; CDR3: CASSPRDRENTEAFF; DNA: TGCGCCAGCAGCCCCCGGGACAGGGAGAACACTGAAGCTTTCTTT
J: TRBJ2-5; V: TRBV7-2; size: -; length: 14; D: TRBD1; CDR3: CASSFDRVVETQYF; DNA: TGTGCCAGCAGCTTCGACAGGGTTGTCGAGACCCAGTACTTC
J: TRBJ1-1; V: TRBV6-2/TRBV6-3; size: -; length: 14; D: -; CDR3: CASSIRGGRTEAFF; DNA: TGTGCCAGCAGTATCAGGGGAGGGAGGACTGAAGCTTTCTTT
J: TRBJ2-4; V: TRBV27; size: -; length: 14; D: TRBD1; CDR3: CASSPRDSQNIQYF; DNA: TGTGCCAGCAGTCCCCGGGACAGCCAAAACATTCAGTACTTC
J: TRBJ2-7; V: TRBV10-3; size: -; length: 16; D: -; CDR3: CAISESTETMWYEQYF; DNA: TGTGCCATCAGTGAGTCTACCGAGACAATGTGGTACGAGCAGTACTTC
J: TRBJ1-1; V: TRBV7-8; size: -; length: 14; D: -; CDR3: CASSLRGGGQEAFF; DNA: TGTGCCAGCAGCCTAAGGGGGGGAGGACAGGAAGCTTTCTTT
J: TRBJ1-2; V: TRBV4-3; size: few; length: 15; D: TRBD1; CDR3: CASSQDRDSFYGYTF; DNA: TGCGCCAGCAGCCAAGATAGGGACAGTTTCTATGGCTACACCTTC
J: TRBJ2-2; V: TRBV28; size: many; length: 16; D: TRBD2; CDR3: CASSLGTSGSTGELFF; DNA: TGTGCCAGCAGTTTGGGGACTAGCGGCTCCACCGGGGAGCTGTTTTTT
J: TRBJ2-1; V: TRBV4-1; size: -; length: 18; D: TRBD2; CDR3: CASLPLFLREAGGDEQFF; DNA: TGCGCCAGCTTACCCCTTTTTTTGCGGGAGGCCGGGGGGGATGAGCAGTTCTTC
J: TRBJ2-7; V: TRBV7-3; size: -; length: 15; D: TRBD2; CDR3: CASSPGTSLSYEQYF; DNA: TGTGCCAGCAGCCCAGGGACTAGCCTTTCCTACGAGCAGTACTTC
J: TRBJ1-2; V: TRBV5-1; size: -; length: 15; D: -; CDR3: CASSLASGLGYGYTF; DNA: TGCGCCAGCAGCTTGGCCTCAGGGTTGGGCTATGGCTACACCTTC
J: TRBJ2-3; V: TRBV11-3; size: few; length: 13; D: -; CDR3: CASSLVSTDTQYF; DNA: TGTGCCAGCAGCTTAGTGAGTACAGATACGCAGTATTTT